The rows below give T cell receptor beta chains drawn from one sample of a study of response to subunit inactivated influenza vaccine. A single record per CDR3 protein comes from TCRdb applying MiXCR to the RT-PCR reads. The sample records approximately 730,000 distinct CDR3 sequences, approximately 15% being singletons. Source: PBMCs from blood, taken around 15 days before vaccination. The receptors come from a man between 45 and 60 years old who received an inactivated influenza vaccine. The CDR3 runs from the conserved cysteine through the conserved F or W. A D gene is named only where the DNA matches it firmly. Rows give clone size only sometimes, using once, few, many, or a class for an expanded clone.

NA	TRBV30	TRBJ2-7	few	TGTGCCTGGACTGGGCTAGTTTCCTACGAGCAGTACTTC	CAWTGLVSYEQYF
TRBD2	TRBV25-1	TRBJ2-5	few	TGTGCCAGCAGTGAACCACTAGCGGGGGTAGAGACCCAGTACTTC	CASSEPLAGVETQYF
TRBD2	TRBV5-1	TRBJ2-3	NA	TGCGCCAGCAGCTTGGACACTAGCGGGGGAACAGATACGCAGTATTTT	CASSLDTSGGTDTQYF
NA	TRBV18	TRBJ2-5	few	TGTGCCTCGGGGCTCCCCCTCCAAGAGACCCAGTACTTC	CASGLPLQETQYF
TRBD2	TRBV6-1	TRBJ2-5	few	TGTGCCAGCAGTCTTCGGGACTACCCAGAGGAGACCCAGTACTTC	CASSLRDYPEETQYF
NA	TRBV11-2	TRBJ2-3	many	TGTGCCAGCAGCTTTGGTTACTATCAGTATTTT	CASSFGYYQYF
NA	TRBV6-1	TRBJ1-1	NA	TGTGCCAGCATCACAGGCCTCGAGAACACTGAAGCTTTCTTT	CASITGLENTEAFF
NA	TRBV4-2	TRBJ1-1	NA	TGTGCCAGCAGCCAAGATGCAGGGGAACACACTGAAGCTTTCTTT	CASSQDAGEHTEAFF
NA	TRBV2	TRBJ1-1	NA	TGTGCCAGCAGGGCTCCGGTACTAGATGAAGCTTTCTTT	CASRAPVLDEAFF
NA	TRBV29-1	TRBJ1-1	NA	TGCAGCGTTGTCAGCCGCTTGAACACTGAAGCTTTCTTT	CSVVSRLNTEAFF
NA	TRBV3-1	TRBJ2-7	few	TGTGCCAGCAGCCAAAAATACGAGCAGTACTTC	CASSQKYEQYF
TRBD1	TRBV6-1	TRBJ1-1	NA	TGTGCCAGCAGTGAAAGTGGACAGGCGAGAGGTTTCTTT	CASSESGQARGFF
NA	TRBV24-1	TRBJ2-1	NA	TGTGCCACCAGTGATTTGAGGACCCCAGTAGAGGAGCAGTTCTTC	CATSDLRTPVEEQFF
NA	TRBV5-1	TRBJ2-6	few	TGCGCCAGCAGGAGAACAGGAGATTCTGGGGCCAACGTCCTGACTTTC	CASRRTGDSGANVLTF
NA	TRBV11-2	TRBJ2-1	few	TGTGCCAGCAGCTTAGATCTGGGGACCGTTAGGGTCTTC	CASSLDLGTVRVF
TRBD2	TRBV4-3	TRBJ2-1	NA	TGCGCCAGCAGCCCGACCCCGGGAGCGGGGGACCTATACAATGAGCAGTTCTTC	CASSPTPGAGDLYNEQFF
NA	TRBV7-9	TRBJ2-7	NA	TGTGCCAGCAGCTTACGGACCCAACCCTACGAGCAGTACTTC	CASSLRTQPYEQYF
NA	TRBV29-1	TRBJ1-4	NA	TGCAGCGTCCGGGACATAAGAAATGAAAAACTGTTTTTT	CSVRDIRNEKLFF
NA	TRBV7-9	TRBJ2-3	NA	TGTGCCAGCAGCTTCGGGCGGGTCGGACACTCCACAGATACGCAGTATTTT	CASSFGRVGHSTDTQYF
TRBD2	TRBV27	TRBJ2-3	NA	TGTGCCAGCAGTTCCCCGCCGGGACTAGCGGTCCTTAGCACAGATACGCAGTATTTT	CASSSPPGLAVLSTDTQYF
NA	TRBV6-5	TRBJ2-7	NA	TGTGCCAGCAGTTACTCGCAGGGACGGAACTACGAGCAGTACTTC	CASSYSQGRNYEQYF
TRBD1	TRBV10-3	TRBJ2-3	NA	TGTGCCATCAGCGACCGGGACAGGGGTGATACGCAGTATTTT	CAISDRDRGDTQYF
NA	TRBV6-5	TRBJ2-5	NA	TGTGCCAGCAGGGGACCGAAGACCCAGTACTTC	CASRGPKTQYF
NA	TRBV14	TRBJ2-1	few	TGTGCCAGCAGCCAAGATCTACTTCCGCCCCATGAGCAGTTCTTC	CASSQDLLPPHEQFF
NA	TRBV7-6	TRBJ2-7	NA	TGTGCCAGCAGCTTAGCGTCGGGAAGTGAGGAGCAGTACTTC	CASSLASGSEEQYF
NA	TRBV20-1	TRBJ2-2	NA	TGCAGTGCTAGAGATCTGGAGGGGTTGGCCACCGGGGAGCTGTTTTTT	CSARDLEGLATGELFF
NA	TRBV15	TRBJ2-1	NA	TGTGCCACCAGCAGAGAGGACTCGATTGGGACTGAGCAGTTCTTC	CATSREDSIGTEQFF
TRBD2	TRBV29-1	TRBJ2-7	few	TGCAGCGTTGCCCTTCGACTAGCGGGATTCGAGCAGTACTTC	CSVALRLAGFEQYF
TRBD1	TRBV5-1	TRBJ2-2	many	TGCGCCAGCATGGACTCGGGACAGGGGGGAACCGGGGAGCTGTTTTTT	CASMDSGQGGTGELFF
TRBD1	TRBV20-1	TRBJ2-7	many	TGCAGTGCCCGTCCGTCGGACAGGGTTCACGAGCAGTACTTC	CSARPSDRVHEQYF
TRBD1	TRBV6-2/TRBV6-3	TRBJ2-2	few	TGTGCCAGAACGGACAGGGTTACCGGGGAGCTGTTTTTT	CARTDRVTGELFF
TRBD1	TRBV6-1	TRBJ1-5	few	TGTGCCACCCATTGGGACAGGGCTTCTCAGCCCCAGCATTTT	CATHWDRASQPQHF
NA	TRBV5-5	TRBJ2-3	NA	TGTGCCAGCAGCTACTTTGGGGGCCCAGGGTCCACAGATACGCAGTATTTT	CASSYFGGPGSTDTQYF
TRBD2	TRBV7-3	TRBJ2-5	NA	TGTGCCAGCAGCTTAACTAGCGGGGCCTCCGGGGGCATCAAGACCCAGTACTTC	CASSLTSGASGGIKTQYF
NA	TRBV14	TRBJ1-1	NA	TGTGCCAGCTCAATTTGGGCAGGGTCCACTGAAGCTTTCTTT	CASSIWAGSTEAFF
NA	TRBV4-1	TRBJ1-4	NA	TGCGCCAGCAGCCAACAGGGTTCAACTAATGAAAAACTGTTTTTT	CASSQQGSTNEKLFF
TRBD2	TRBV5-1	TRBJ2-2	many	TGCGCCAGCAGCTTGTCTCTAGCGGGAGACGGGGAGCTGTTTTTT	CASSLSLAGDGELFF
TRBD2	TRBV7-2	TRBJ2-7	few	TGTGCCAGCAGCCGTACTAGCGGGTTCTCCTACGAGCAGTACTTC	CASSRTSGFSYEQYF
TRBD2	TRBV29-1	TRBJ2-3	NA	TGCAGCGTTGAAGGTGGCGAGCGGGATTATACGCAGTATTTT	CSVEGGERDYTQYF
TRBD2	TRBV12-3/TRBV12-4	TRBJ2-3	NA	TGTGCCAGCAGTGAATCTAGCGGGACTGGCACAGATACGCAGTATTTT	CASSESSGTGTDTQYF
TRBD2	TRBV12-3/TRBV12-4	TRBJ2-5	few	TGTGCCAGCAACCCGGGGGGATTGAGAGGAGAGACCCAGTACTTC	CASNPGGLRGETQYF
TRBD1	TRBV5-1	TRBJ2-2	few	TGCGCCAGCAGCTTGAACCCGGGACAGAAGAACACCGGGGAGCTGTTTTTT	CASSLNPGQKNTGELFF
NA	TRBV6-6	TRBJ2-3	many	TGTGCCAGCAGTTACCGTTACTGGGATACGCAGTATTTT	CASSYRYWDTQYF
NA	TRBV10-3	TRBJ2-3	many	TGTGCCATCAGTGAGGTGGTCCTCACAGATACGCAGTATTTT	CAISEVVLTDTQYF
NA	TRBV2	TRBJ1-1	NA	TGTGCCAGCAGCCTCTTCGAGGGGACGGGGACTGAAGCTTTCTTT	CASSLFEGTGTEAFF